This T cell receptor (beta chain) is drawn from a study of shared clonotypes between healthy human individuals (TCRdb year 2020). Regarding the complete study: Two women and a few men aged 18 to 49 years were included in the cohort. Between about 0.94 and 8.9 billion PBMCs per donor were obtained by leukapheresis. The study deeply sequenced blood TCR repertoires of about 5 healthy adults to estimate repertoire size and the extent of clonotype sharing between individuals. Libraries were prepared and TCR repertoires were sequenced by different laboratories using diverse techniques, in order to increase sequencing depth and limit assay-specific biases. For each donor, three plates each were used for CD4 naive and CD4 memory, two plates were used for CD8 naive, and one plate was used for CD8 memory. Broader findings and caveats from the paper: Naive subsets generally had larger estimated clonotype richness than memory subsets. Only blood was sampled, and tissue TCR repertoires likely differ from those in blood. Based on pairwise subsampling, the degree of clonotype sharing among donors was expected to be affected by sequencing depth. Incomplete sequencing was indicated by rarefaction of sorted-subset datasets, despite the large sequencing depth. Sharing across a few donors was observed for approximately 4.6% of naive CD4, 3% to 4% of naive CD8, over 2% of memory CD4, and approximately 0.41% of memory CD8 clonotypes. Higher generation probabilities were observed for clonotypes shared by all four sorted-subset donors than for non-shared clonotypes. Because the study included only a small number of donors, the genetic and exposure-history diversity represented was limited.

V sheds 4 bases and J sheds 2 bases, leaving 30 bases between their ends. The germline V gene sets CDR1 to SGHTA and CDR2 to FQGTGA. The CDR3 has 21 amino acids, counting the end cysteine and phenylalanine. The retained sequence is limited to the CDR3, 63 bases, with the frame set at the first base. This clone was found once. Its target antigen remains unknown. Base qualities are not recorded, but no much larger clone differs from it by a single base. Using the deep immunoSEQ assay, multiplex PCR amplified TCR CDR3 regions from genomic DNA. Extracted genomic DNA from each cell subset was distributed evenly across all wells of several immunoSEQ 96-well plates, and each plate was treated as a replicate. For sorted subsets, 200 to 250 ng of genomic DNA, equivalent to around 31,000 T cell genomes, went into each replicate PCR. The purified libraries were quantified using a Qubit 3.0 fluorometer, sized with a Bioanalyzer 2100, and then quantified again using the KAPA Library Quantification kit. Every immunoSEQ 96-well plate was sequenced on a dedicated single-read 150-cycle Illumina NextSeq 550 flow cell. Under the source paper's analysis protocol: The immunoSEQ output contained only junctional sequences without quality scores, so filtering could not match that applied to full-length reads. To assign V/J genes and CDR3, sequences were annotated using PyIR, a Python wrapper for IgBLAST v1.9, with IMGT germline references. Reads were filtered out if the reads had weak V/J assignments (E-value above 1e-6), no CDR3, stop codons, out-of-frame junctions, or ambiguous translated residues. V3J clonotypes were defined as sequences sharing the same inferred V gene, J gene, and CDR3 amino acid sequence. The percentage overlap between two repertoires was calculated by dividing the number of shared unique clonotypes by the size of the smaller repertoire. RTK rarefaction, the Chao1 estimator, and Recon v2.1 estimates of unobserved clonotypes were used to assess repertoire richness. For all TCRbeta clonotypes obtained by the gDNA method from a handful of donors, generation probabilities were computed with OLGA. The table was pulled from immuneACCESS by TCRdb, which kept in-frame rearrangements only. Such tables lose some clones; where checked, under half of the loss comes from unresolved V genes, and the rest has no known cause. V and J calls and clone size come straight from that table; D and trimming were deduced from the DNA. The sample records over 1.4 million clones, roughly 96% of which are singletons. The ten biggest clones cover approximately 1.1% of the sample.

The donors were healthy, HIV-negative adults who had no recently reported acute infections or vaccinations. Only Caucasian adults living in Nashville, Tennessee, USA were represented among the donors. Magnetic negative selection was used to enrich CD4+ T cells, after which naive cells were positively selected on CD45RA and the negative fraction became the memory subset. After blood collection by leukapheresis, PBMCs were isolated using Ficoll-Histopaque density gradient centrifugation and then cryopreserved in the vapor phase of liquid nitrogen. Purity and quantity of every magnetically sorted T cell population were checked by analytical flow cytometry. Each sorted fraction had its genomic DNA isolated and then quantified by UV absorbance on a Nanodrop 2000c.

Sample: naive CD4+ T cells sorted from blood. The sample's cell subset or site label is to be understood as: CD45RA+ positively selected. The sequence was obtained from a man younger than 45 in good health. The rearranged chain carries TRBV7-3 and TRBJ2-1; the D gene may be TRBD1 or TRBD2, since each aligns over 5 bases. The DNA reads TGTGCCAGCAGCTCCGTTAATTGGACAAGGAGCGGAGAGATCCCCTACAATGAGCAGTTCTTC. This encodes CASSSVNWTRSGEIPYNEQFF. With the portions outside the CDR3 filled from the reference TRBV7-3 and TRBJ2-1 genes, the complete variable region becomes GAGVSQTPSNKVTEKGKYVELRCDPISGHTALYWYRQSLGQGPEFLIYFQGTGAADDSGLPNDRFFAVRPEGSVSTLKIQRTERGDSAVYLCASSSVNWTRSGEIPYNEQFFGPGTRLTVL.